These 19 T cell receptor beta chains originate from one sample sequenced in a study of blood T cell repertoires in COVID-19. Sequencing used immunoSEQ multiplex PCR; TCRdb keeps in-frame clones, though not all of them. In the table there are about 110,000 clones, 60% to 85% of which are singletons. Sequencing was carried out using peripheral blood. The source is a woman between 40 and 50 years old with acute or convalescent COVID-19.

The J gene is TRBJ1-2, the V gene TRBV19; 9 bases agree with TRBD1. Germline V gene lookup returns CDR1 LNHDA and CDR2 SQIVND (reference sequence). The CDR3 sequence is 17 residues long. V shed 5 bases, J shed 0 bases, and the junction held 10 bases outside the gene matches. The CDR3 loop reads CASSGGQGHTTNYGYTF. DNA for the CDR3: TGTGCCAGTAGTGGGGGACAGGGCCACACCACTAACTATGGCTACACCTTC.

This clone was found a few times. The rearrangement joins TRBV5-1 to TRBJ1-3, with a tentative D call TRBD1 (6 bases). V shed 0 bases and J shed 0 bases, with 13 bases lying between them. This CDR3 has 17 amino acids. CDR1 and CDR2 from the germline V gene are SGHRS and YFSETQ. The CDR3 DNA is TGCGCCAGCAGCTTGGAGGGGGGGGCGAGCTCTGGAAACACCATATATTTT. As protein: CASSLEGGASSGNTIYF.

The J gene is TRBJ1-1, the V gene TRBV12-3 or TRBV12-4, with D uncertain. The CDR3 covers 13 residues. V was trimmed by 8 bases and J by 1 base, leaving 11 bases between them. CDR3 DNA sequence: TGTGCCAGCGGAGGATTCGGGAACACTGAAGCTTTCTTT. This sequence encodes CASGGFGNTEAFF.

This clone has a handful of counts. This chain links TRBV6-1 with TRBJ1-2, with D tentatively TRBD1 (5 bases). CDR1 MNHNS and CDR2 SASEGT come from the germline V gene. This CDR3 contains 16 residues. Trimming shortened V by 1 base and J by 3 bases, and 15 bases separated the two germline ends. CDR3 loop: CASSEGDSSIHYGYTF. The CDR3 coding sequence is TGTGCCAGCAGTGAAGGTGACAGCTCTATCCACTATGGCTACACCTTC.

There are a few counts of this clone. This chain uses TRBV2 with TRBJ1-5; tentative D call: TRBD1 (6 bases). The V and J ends lost 7 bases and 4 bases respectively, with 11 bases between them. This CDR3 contains 13 residues. Germline CDR1 is SNHLY and CDR2 is FYNNEI. CDR3 in amino acids: CASNYQGNQPQHF. In DNA, the CDR3 is TGTGCCAGCAACTACCAGGGGAATCAGCCCCAGCATTTT.

V and J are TRBV5-1 and TRBJ2-3; 12 bases line up with TRBD2. CDR3 length equals 15 residues. CDR1 SGHRS and CDR2 YFSETQ come from the germline V gene. Unmatched junction bases numbered 2, after V lost 0 bases and J lost 6 bases. CDR3 coding DNA: TGCGCCAGCAGCTTGGGACTAGCGGGGGCGGATACGCAGTATTTT. This gives the protein CASSLGLAGADTQYF.

V usage is TRBV11-2 and J usage is TRBJ2-5, with D tentatively TRBD2 (7 bases). The V end was cut by 3 bases, the J end by 5 bases, with 16 bases between. CDR3 length: 15 residues. Germline CDR1 SGHAT, CDR2 FQNNGV. The CDR3 coding sequence is TGTGCCAGCAGCTTTACGATCGGGGGGCTGGAGACCCAGTACTTC. Its translation: CASSFTIGGLETQYF.

The V gene is TRBV30, the J gene TRBJ1-4; D not resolved. Per germline, CDR1 GTSNPN and CDR2 SVGIG (reference sequence). The CDR3 has 14 amino acids. With 3 bases removed from V and 4 bases from J, the gap between germline ends came to 12 bases. The CDR3 region has the DNA TGTGCCTGGAGCGTGGGCAGTGATAATGAAAAACTGTTTTTT. Protein: CAWSVGSDNEKLFF.

V and J are TRBV3-1 (or the pseudogene TRBV3-2) and TRBJ2-7; 13 bases agree with TRBD2. With 0 bases clipped from V and 7 bases from J, the junction kept 6 bases outside the gene matches. The CDR3 length is 16 residues. The V gene's germline CDR1 is LGHDT and CDR2 YNNKEL (reference sequence). CDR3 in DNA: TGTGCCAGCAGCCAAGATAGGGGACTAGCGGGGAGGGAGCAGTACTTC. Translating it yields CASSQDRGLAGREQYF.

This chain links TRBV6-1 with TRBJ2-1; TRBD2 matches 12 bases. There are 18 residues in the CDR3. The germline V gene has CDR1 MNHNS and CDR2 SASEGT. V dropped 4 bases and J dropped 1; count of bases not matched to a gene: 8. CDR3 sequence: CASSGASGGASSYNEQFF. Here the CDR3 DNA reads TGTGCCAGCAGTGGGGCTAGCGGGGGGGCATCGTCCTACAATGAGCAGTTCTTC.

The CDR3 nucleotides are TGCGCCAGCAGCTTGGAAGCCACAGATACGCAGTATTTT. Its protein product is CASSLEATDTQYF. The chain uses TRBV5-1 and TRBJ2-3, with D hard to call. Trimming removed 0 bases at V and 2 bases at J, with 4 bases between. The CDR3 contains 13 residues. Germline V gene sequence: CDR1 SGHRS, CDR2 YFSETQ.

The genes are TRBV19 and TRBJ1-5; D possibly corresponds to TRBD1 (5 bases). Trimming left V 8 bases short and J 0 bases short, with 20 bases between. The CDR3 contains 17 residues. Germline V lookup: CDR1 LNHDA, CDR2 SQIVND (reference sequence). The CDR3 here is CASRTPDSTYSNQPQHF. DNA of the CDR3: TGTGCCAGTCGCACCCCCGACAGTACCTATAGCAATCAGCCCCAGCATTTT.

The chain uses TRBV9 and TRBJ2-7; 7 nucleotides agree with TRBD1. V lost 6 bases to trimming and J lost 2 bases; unmatched junction nucleotides: 8. The CDR3 runs to 14 residues. Germline CDR1 is SGDLS and CDR2 is YYNGEE. CDR3 sequence (DNA): TGTGCCAGCACCTCACAGGGGCCCCCCTACGAGCAGTACTTC. Amino acid sequence: CASTSQGPPYEQYF.

The chain is built from TRBV7-2 and TRBJ2-5; 8 nucleotides match TRBD2. Trimming took 5 bases from V and 1 from J; bases not matched to a gene: 9. Germline lookup yields CDR1 SGHTA and CDR2 FQGNSA. There are 16 residues in the CDR3. CDR3 DNA: TGTGCCAGCAGCCCCCGCGGGGGGTTGACCCAAGAGACCCAGTACTTC. The encoded protein is CASSPRGGLTQETQYF.

The chain joins TRBV7-2 to TRBJ2-2, with 11 bases identical to TRBD2. CDR1 and CDR2 (germline): SGHTA, FQGNSA. V lost 1 base, J lost 4 bases, and 8 bases stayed unmatched. The CDR3 has 18 amino acids. The CDR3 nucleotides are TGTGCCAGCAGCTTAGGGTTTAGCGGGGGGGCACTCACCGGGGAGCTGTTTTTT. It encodes CASSLGFSGGALTGELFF.

The J gene is TRBJ2-5, the V gene TRBV5-4; TRBD1 agrees at 8 bases. The V gene's germline CDR1 is SGHNT and CDR2 YYREEE (reference sequence). The junction had 8 bases not matched to a gene; V was cut back by 3 bases and J by 4 bases. The CDR3 has 15 residues. CDR3 nucleotides: TGTGCCAGCAGCTACGACAGGGGTCGGGCAGAGACCCAGTACTTC. Translated: CASSYDRGRAETQYF.

This chain uses TRBV27 with TRBJ2-1; 9 bases map to TRBD2. The CDR3 covers 13 residues. CDR1 MNHEY and CDR2 SMNVEV come from the germline V gene (reference sequence). V gave up 7 bases and J gave up 7 bases; unmatched junction bases: 5. CDR3 sequence: CASKGTSSNEQFF. The CDR3 DNA follows: TGTGCCAGCAAGGGGACTAGCTCTAATGAGCAGTTCTTC.

The chain carries TRBV30 and TRBJ1-2; D call uncertain. Trimming took 0 bases from V and 4 from J, leaving 6 bases between them. This CDR3 has 12 amino acids. Germline V lookup: CDR1 GTSNPN, CDR2 SVGIG (reference sequence). CDR3 sequence reads: CAWSVNSYGYTF. Here the CDR3 DNA reads TGTGCCTGGAGTGTTAACAGCTATGGCTACACCTTC.

The V gene is TRBV29-1, the J gene TRBJ2-2; D may be TRBD2 (6 bases). Trimming took off 0 bases at V and 6 bases at J, with 14 bases between the two ends. In germline, CDR1 is SQVTM, CDR2 ANQGSEA. The CDR3 sequence is 15 residues long. The CDR3 bases are TGCAGCGTTGAAGAGGGGACTCATGGCTCCGGGGAGCTGTTTTTT. It specifies CSVEEGTHGSGELFF.